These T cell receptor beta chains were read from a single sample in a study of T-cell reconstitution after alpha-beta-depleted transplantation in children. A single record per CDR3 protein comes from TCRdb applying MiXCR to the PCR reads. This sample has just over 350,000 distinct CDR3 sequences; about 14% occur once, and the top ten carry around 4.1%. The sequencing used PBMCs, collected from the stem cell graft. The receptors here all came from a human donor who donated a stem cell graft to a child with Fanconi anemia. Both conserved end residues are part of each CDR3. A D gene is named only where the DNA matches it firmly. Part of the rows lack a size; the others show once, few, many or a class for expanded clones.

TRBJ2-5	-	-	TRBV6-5	TGTGCCAGCAGTTACTCAACGGAAGGCGACGAGACCCAGTACTTC	CASSYSTEGDETQYF
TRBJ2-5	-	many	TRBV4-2	TGTGCCAGCAGCCAAGATATCGCGAGCGGTCAAGAGACCCAGTACTTC	CASSQDIASGQETQYF
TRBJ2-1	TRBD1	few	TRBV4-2	TGTGCCAGCAGCCTACAGACAGGGAACAATGAGCAGTTCTTC	CASSLQTGNNEQFF
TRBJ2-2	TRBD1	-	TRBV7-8	TGTGCCAGCAGCTCACGACAGGGGGCCGGGGAGCTGTTTTTT	CASSSRQGAGELFF
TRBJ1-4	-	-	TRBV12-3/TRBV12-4	-	CASSLRQKLFFF
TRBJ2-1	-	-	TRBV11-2	TGTGCCAGCAGCTTGAAGGTTTCCCCCGGCCTCGGTCGTTACAATGAGCAGTTCTTC	CASSLKVSPGLGRYNEQFF
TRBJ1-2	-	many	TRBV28	TGTGCCAGCAGCCTGGGGGGGGGCCGGGATGGCTACACCTTC	CASSLGGGRDGYTF
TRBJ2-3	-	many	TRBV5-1	TGCGCCAGCAGCTTAGAACACCCTAGCACAGATACGCAGTATTTT	CASSLEHPSTDTQYF
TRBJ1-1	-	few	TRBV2	TGTGCCAGCAGGATTTTTGGATCCACTGAAGCTTTCTTT	CASRIFGSTEAFF
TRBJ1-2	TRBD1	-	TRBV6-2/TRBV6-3	TGTGCCAGCAGTTACGAAGACAGGGATTTATATGGCTACACCTTC	CASSYEDRDLYGYTF
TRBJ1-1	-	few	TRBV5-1	TGCGCCAGCAGCCCTAGACCAGGAGGCACTGAAGCTTTCTTT	CASSPRPGGTEAFF
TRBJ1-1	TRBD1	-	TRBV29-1	TGCAGCGTTGACACAGGGGGGAACACTGAAGCTTTCTTT	CSVDTGGNTEAFF
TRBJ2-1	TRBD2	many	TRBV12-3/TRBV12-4	TGTGCCAGCGGCCTGAGCCGGGGGGGCCGAAATGAGCAGTTCTTC	CASGLSRGGRNEQFF
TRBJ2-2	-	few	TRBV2	TGTGCCAGCAGTGAGGTTAGGGGAGGAACCGGGGAGCTGTTTTTT	CASSEVRGGTGELFF
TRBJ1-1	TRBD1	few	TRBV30	TGTGCCTGGAGTTCGGGACAGCAGAACACTGAAGCTTTCTTT	CAWSSGQQNTEAFF
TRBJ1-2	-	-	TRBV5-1	TGCGCCAGCAGCTTGAATCCTCATCTCGGTAGGGCCGGCTATGGCTACACCTTC	CASSLNPHLGRAGYGYTF
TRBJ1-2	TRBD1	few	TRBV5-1	TGCGCCAGCAGCCCAGACAGGGTTGAGGGCTACACCTTC	CASSPDRVEGYTF
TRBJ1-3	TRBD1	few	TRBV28	TGTGCCAGCAGTTCAGGACAGGAACCTTCTGGAAACACCATATATTTT	CASSSGQEPSGNTIYF
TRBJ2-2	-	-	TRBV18	TGTGCCAGCTCACCCCGTGAGCGCACAAACACCGGGGAGCTGTTTTTT	CASSPRERTNTGELFF
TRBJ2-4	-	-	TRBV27	TGTGCCAGCAGTTCCGGGACAACAGCCAAAAACATTCAGTACTTC	CASSSGTTAKNIQYF
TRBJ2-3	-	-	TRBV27	TGTGCCAGCAGCTCGGTGGGGGCGGGGGTTGGAGATACGCAGTATTTT	CASSSVGAGVGDTQYF
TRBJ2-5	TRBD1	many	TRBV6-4	TGTGCGCTACCCGGGACAGAAAAAGTTGAGACCCAGTACTTC	CALPGTEKVETQYF
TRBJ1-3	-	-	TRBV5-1	TGCGCCAGCAGCTTGGCGGGGGACACCTCTGGAAACACCATATATTTT	CASSLAGDTSGNTIYF
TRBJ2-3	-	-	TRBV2	TGTGCCAGCAGTGAACTGGTGTTTCTAGGGGATACGCAGTATTTT	CASSELVFLGDTQYF
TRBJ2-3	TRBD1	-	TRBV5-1	TGCGCCAGCAGCTTGGAGTGGGACAGGGGATCGAATACGCAGTATTTT	CASSLEWDRGSNTQYF
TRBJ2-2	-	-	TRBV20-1	TGCAGTGCTCCATTTGGCCCCGGGGAGCTGTTTTTT	CSAPFGPGELFF
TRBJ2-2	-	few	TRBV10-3	TGTGCCATCAGGGCGGGGGACAGATCCGGGGAGCTGTTTTTT	CAIRAGDRSGELFF
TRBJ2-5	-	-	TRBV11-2	TGTGCCAGCAGCCCCTTCGACCCGGCCCAGTACTTC	CASSPFDPAQYF
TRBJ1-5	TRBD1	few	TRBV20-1	TGCAGTGCTAGAGCCTTACAGGGGGCGCGAAATCAGCCCCAGCATTTT	CSARALQGARNQPQHF
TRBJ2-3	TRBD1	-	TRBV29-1	TGCAGCATATCTCCGGGACAGAGCACAGATACGCAGTATTTT	CSISPGQSTDTQYF
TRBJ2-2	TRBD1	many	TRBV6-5	TGTGCCAGCAGTTACGGGACAGGGGAGTGGACCGGGGAGCTGTTTTTT	CASSYGTGEWTGELFF
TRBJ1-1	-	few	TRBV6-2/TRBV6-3	TGTGCCAGCAGTGAAAGTATTGGAGCTTTCTTT	CASSESIGAFF
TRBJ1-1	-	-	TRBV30	TGTGCCTGGAATTTGGGGGGGAGGACTGAAGCTTTCTTT	CAWNLGGRTEAFF
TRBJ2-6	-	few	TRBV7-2	TGTGCCAGCAGCCTCCAGGGAGGCACCTCTGGGGCCAACGTCCTGACTTTC	CASSLQGGTSGANVLTF
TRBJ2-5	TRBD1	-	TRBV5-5	TGTGCCAGCAGCTCGGGATCTACAGGGGGAGGTCAAGAGACCCAGTACTTC	CASSSGSTGGGQETQYF
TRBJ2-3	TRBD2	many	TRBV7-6	TGTGCCAGCAGCAATAGCGGGAATACAGATACGCAGTATTTT	CASSNSGNTDTQYF
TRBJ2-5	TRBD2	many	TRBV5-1	TGCGCCAGCAGCCTGGGACTAGCGGGGAAGCAAGAGACCCAGTACTTC	CASSLGLAGKQETQYF
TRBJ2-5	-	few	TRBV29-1	TGCAGCGCCGGAGGGTTAGGGGGGCCGGTAGGGGGACAGAAGACCCAGTACTTC	CSAGGLGGPVGGQKTQYF